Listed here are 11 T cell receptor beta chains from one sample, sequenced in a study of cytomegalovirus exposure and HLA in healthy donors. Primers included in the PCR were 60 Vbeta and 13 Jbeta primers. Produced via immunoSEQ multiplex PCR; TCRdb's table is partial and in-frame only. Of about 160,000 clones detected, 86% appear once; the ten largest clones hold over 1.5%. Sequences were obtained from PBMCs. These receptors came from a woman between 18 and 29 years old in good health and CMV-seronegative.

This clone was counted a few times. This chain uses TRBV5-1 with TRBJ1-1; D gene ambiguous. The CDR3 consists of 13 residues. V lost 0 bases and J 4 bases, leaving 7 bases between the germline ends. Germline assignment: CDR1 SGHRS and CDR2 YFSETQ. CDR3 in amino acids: CASSLGQSTEAFF. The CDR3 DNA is TGCGCCAGCAGCTTGGGGCAGTCCACTGAAGCTTTCTTT.

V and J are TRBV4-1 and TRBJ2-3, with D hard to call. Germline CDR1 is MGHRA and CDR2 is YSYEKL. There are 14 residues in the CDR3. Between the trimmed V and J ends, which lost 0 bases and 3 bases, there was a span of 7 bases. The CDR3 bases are TGCGCCAGCAGCCAAGAGACAAGGACAGATACGCAGTATTTT. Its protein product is CASSQETRTDTQYF.

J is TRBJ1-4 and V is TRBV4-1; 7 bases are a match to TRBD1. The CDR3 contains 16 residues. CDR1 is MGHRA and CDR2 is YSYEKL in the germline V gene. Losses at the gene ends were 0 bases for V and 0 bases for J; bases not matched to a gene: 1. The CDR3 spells CASSQDRGATNEKLFF. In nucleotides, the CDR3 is TGCGCCAGCAGCCAAGACAGGGGGGCAACTAATGAAAAACTGTTTTTT.

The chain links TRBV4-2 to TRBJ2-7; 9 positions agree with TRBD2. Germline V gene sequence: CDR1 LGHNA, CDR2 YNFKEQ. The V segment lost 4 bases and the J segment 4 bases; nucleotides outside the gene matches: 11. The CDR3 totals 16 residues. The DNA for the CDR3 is TGTGCCAGCAGCCCGGGCGGCGGGGGGGCTTTTTACGAGCAGTACTTC. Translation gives CASSPGGGGAFYEQYF.

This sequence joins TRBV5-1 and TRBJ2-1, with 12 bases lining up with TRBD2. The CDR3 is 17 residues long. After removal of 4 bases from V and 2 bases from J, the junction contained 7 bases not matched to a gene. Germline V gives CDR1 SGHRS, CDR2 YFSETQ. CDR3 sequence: CASSPRPSGGAYNEQFF. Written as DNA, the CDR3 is TGCGCCAGCAGCCCTCGCCCTAGCGGGGGGGCCTACAATGAGCAGTTCTTC.

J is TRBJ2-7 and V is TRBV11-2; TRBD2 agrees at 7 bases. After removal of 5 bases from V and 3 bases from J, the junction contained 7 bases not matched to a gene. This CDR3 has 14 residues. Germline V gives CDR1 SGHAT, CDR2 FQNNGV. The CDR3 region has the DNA TGTGCCAGCAGCCCGGGACTATTCCACTACGAGCAGTACTTC. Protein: CASSPGLFHYEQYF.

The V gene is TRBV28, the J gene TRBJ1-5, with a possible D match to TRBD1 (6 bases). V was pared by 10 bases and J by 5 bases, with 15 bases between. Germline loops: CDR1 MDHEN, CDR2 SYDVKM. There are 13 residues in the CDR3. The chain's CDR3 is CATRGGGDQPQHF. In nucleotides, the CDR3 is TGTGCCACCCGGGGAGGGGGTGATCAGCCCCAGCATTTT.

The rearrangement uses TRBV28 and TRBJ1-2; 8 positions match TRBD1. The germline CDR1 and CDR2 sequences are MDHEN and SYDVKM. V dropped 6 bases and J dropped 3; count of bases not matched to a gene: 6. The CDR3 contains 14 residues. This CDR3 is CASSLIQGDYGYTF. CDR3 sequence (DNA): TGTGCCAGCAGCCTTATACAGGGGGACTATGGCTACACCTTC.

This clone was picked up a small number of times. CDR3 amino acids: CASSGQLEGPYEQYF. The DNA for the CDR3 is TGTGCCAGCAGTGGTCAGTTGGAGGGCCCCTACGAGCAGTACTTC. The chain links TRBV6-1 to TRBJ2-7; a possible D gene is TRBD2 (6 bases). V was cut by 4 bases and J by 2 bases, with 15 bases left in between. Germline values: CDR1 MNHNS, CDR2 SASEGT. The CDR3 extends over 15 amino acids.

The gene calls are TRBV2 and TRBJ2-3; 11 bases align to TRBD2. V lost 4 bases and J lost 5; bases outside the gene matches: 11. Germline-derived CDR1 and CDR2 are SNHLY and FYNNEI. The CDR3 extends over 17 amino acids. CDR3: CASSVHRLAGRQDTQYF. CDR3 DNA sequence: TGTGCCAGCAGTGTCCATCGACTAGCGGGACGGCAAGATACGCAGTATTTT.

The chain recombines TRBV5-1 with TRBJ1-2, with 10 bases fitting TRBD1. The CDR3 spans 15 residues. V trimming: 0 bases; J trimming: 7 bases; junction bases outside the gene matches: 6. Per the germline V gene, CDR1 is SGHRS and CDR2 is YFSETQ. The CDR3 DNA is TGCGCCAGCAGCTTGGGCCGGGGACAGGGGAGTGGCTACACCTTC. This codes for CASSLGRGQGSGYTF. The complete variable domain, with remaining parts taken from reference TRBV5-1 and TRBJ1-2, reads KAGVTQTPRYLIKTRGQQVTLSCSPISGHRSVSWYQQTPGQGLQFLFEYFSETQRNKGNFPGRFSGRQFSNSRSEMNVSTLELGDSALYLCASSLGRGQGSGYTFGSGTRLTVV.